What follows describes a single TCR beta chain. The antigen is undetermined. This specimen comes from a study of T cell responses to AZD1222 COVID-19 vaccine. Study observations and caveats: White British donors predominated, females outnumbered males, and clonal diversity was possibly underestimated. Baseline serology detected seropositivity in only a handful of AZD1222 recipients.

Using immunoSEQ multiplex PCR, the repertoire was profiled, and TCRdb retains in-frame clones only, with some absent. The table has around 180,000 clones, about 90% seen once. The J segment lost 5 bases and the V segment lost 3 bases, leaving 11 bases of the junction unmatched. The V gene's germline CDR1 is MDHEN and CDR2 SYDVKM. The CDR3 contains 16 residues. This chain links TRBV28 with TRBJ2-3; 7 bases are shared with TRBD1. Specimen: peripheral blood, collected on day 0 of AZD1222 vaccination. The source of this sequence is an adult in good health. The CDR3 sequence is CASSFLSRQGEDTQYF. In nucleotides, the CDR3 is TGTGCCAGCAGTTTTTTATCGCGGCAGGGGGAAGATACGCAGTATTTT. The entire variable domain, with the rest obtained from reference TRBV28 and TRBJ2-3, is as follows: DVKVTQSSRYLVKRTGEKVFLECVQDMDHENMFWYRQDPGLGLRLIYFSYDVKMKEKGDIPEGYSVSREKKERFSLILESASTNQTSMYLCASSFLSRQGEDTQYFGPGTRLTVL.